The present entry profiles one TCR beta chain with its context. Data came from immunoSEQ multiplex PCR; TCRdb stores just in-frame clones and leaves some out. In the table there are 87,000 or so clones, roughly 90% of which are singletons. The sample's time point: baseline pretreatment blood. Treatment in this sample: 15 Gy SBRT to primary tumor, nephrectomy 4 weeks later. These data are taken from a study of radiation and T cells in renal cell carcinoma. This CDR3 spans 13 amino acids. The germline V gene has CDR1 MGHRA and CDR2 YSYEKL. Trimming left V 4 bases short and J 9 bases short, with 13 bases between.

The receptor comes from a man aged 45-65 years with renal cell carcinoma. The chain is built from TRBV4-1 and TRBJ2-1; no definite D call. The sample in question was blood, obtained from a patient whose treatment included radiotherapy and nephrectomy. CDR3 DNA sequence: TGCGCCAGCAGCCTCGCGGTAGGGTTTGAGCAGTTCTTC. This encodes CASSLAVGFEQFF.